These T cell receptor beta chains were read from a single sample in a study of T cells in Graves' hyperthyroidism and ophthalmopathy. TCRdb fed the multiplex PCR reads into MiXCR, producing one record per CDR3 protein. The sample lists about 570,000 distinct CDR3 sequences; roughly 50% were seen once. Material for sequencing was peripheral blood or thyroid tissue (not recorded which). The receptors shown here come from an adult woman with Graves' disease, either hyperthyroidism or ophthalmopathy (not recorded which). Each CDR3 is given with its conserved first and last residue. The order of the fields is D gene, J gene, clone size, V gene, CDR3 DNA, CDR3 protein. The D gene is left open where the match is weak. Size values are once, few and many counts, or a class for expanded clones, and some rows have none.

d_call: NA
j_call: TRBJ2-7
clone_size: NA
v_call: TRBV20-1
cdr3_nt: TGCAGTGCTTTTACCCGGGGCATTACCTACGAGCAGTACTTC
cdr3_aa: CSAFTRGITYEQYF

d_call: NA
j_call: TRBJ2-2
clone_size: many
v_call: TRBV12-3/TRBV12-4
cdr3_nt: TGTGCCAGCAGTACCGATGACAGCACCGGGGAGCTGTTTTTT
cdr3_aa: CASSTDDSTGELFF

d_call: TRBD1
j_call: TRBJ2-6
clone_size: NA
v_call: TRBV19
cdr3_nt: TGTGCCAGTAGTAGAGGACAGGGGAACGCTGGGGCCAACGTCCTGACTTTC
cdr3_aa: CASSRGQGNAGANVLTF

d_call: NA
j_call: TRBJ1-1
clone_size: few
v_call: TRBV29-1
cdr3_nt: TGCAGCGTGCCCGGGACATCGAACACTGAAGCTTTCTTT
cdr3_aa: CSVPGTSNTEAFF

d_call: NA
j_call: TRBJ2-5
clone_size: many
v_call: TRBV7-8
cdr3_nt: TGTGCCAGCAGGAGCATGGGGGTAGCGGCTTTGGAGACCCAGTACTTC
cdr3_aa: CASRSMGVAALETQYF

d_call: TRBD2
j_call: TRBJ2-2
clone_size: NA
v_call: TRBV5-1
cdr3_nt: TGCGCCAGCAGCTCGGGACTAGCGGCCACCGGGGAGCTGTTTTTT
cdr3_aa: CASSSGLAATGELFF

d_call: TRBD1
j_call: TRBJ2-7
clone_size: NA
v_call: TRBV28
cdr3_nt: TGTGCCAGCAGTTTACAACCGGGACAGGGGGCCTACGAGCAGTACTTC
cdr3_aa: CASSLQPGQGAYEQYF

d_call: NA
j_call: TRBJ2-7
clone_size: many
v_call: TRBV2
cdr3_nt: TGTGCCAGCAGCGAAGGAACCAGGCTCTACGAGCAGTACTTC
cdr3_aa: CASSEGTRLYEQYF

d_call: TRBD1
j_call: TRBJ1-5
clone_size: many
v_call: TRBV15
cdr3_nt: TGTGCCACCAGCAGAAGGACAGGGGGCGATCAGCCCCAGCATTTT
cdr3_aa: CATSRRTGGDQPQHF

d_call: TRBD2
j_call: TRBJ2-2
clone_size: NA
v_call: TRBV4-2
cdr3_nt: TGTGCCAGCAGCCAAAGGCCCTTGGGGACTAGCAGTACCGGGGAGCTGTTTTTT
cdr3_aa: CASSQRPLGTSSTGELFF

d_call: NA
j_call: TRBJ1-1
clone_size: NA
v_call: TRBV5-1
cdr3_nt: TGCGCCAGCAGCTTGGCGAGGTTCTCTGGAGCTTTCTTT
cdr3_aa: CASSLARFSGAFF

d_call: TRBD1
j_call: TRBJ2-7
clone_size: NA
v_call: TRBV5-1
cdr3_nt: TGCGCCAGCAGCTTACAGGGGGCCACCGGGACAGGCCGCTACGAGCAGTACTTC
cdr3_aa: CASSLQGATGTGRYEQYF

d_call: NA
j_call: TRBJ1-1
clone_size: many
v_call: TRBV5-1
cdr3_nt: TGCGCCAGCAGCTTTACAGGGTCAGGCACTGAAGCTTTCTTT
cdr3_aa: CASSFTGSGTEAFF

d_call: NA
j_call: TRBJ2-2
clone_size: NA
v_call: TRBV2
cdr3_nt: TGTGCCAGCAGTGACCCCCTTCGGGAGCTGTTTTTT
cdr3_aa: CASSDPLRELFF

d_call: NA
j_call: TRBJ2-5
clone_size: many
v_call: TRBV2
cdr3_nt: TGTGCCAGCAGCGAGTTTGGGGGGCAGGAGACCCAGTACTTC
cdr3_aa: CASSEFGGQETQYF

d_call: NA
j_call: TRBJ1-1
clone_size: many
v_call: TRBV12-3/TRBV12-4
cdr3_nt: TGTGCCAGCAGTTCAGGGATTTCCCCTGAAGCTTTCTTT
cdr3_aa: CASSSGISPEAFF